This T cell receptor (beta chain) was identified during a study of yellow fever vaccine responses in identical twins. TCRdb processed the RT-PCR reads anew with MiXCR; each CDR3 protein has one entry. The sample gives some 23,000 distinct CDR3 sequences, roughly 80% of which show up once; about 5% is in the top ten. The V gene lost 3 bases and the J gene lost 5 bases, with 14 bases spanning the gap. Germline V CDR1 and CDR2: SGHAT, FQNNGV. This CDR3 has 14 amino acids. The receptor's source is a woman under 30 who received the yellow fever vaccine. The chain combines TRBV11-2 with TRBJ2-7, with D possibly called TRBD1 or TRBD2 (5 bases each). Sequenced material: T cells from blood (PBMCs), unsorted or a sorted subset (not recorded which), taken before or after yellow fever vaccination (not recorded which). As DNA, the CDR3 is TGTGCCAGCAGCTTCCGAGGGGCGCATAACGAGCAGTACTTC. It specifies CASSFRGAHNEQYF.